This entry lists 10 T cell receptor beta chains sequenced from one sample in a study of regulatory T cells in long-lasting Graves disease (dated by TCRdb to the early 2020s). Receptors were amplified or captured by multiplex PCR. Sequenced on an Illumina HiSeq 4000. TCR beta libraries were built with iRepertoire HTBI primers and Arm-PCR amplification of CDR3 regions. Through fastp at Q25 and MiXCR, TCRdb rebuilt clones from the public reads, retaining in-frame beta chains. Rows are unified per CDR3 protein, each entry keeping the most common DNA and genes. In this sample the table shows over 500,000 distinct CDR3 sequences, roughly 15% of which occur a single time. Around 18% of the sample lies in the top ten. The sample's time point, from its label and the paper: newly diagnosed GD, antithyroid drugs for less than 3 months. For both TCR sequencing and RNA sequencing, RNA was extracted from PBMCs in TRIzol.

These data are also associated with another study on T cells in Graves' hyperthyroidism and ophthalmopathy.

The sequences come from peripheral blood mononuclear cells (PBMCs), collected at new diagnosis, from a patient treated with antithyroid drugs. These receptors all stem from a woman in her thirties with Graves disease. Donor details come from another sample of the same person, matched by shared clones.

At least ten counts were recorded for this clonotype. The V call is TRBV12-3 or TRBV12-4, the J call TRBJ1-3; D is unresolved. The CDR3 runs 12 residues. The ends were cut back, 4 bases at V and 8 bases at J, with 9 bases in the middle. The CDR3 loop reads CASSYREYTIYF. CDR3 DNA: TGTGCCAGCAGTTATAGGGAATACACCATATATTTT.

This clonotype was recorded many times. This chain connects TRBV9 to TRBJ1-2, with D unclear. Germline V CDR1 and CDR2: SGDLS, YYNGEE. The germline V and J ends were trimmed by 4 bases and 4 bases, with 17 bases remaining between them. The CDR3 extends over 15 amino acids. CDR3: CASSPQSSPFYGYTF. Here the CDR3 DNA reads TGTGCCAGCAGCCCTCAAAGCAGCCCCTTCTATGGCTACACCTTC.

This clonotype was seen many times. The V and J genes are TRBV7-2 and TRBJ2-7; D possibly corresponds to TRBD1 (6 bases). Between the trimmed V and J ends, which lost 1 base and 4 bases, there was a span of 11 bases. The CDR3 has 14 residues. CDR1 SGHTA and CDR2 FQGNSA come from the germline V gene. This CDR3 is CASSLDPGVYEQYF. As DNA, the CDR3 is TGTGCCAGCAGCTTAGACCCAGGGGTGTACGAGCAGTACTTC.

This clonotype was observed at least ten times. The V call is TRBV11-2, the J call TRBJ2-7, with D possibly TRBD2 on 5 matching bases. The CDR3 contains 16 residues. Germline V gene lookup returns CDR1 SGHAT and CDR2 FQNNGV. Deletions cut 0 bases from V and 4 bases from J, with 16 bases between. The CDR3 coding sequence is TGTGCCAGCAGCTTAGAATCGGTCGCTAGGAGGTACGAGCAGTACTTC. This gives the protein CASSLESVARRYEQYF.

This clonotype was observed a handful of times. V is TRBV6-1 and J is TRBJ1-3; no clear D gene. Germline lookup yields CDR1 MNHNS and CDR2 SASEGT. The germline V and J ends were trimmed by 5 bases and 4 bases, with 9 bases remaining between them. The CDR3 has 13 amino acids. The CDR3 region is CASSPQWGNTIYF. The CDR3 nucleotides read TGTGCCAGCAGTCCGCAGTGGGGAAACACCATATATTTT.

This clonotype was detected many times. This chain links TRBV20-1 with TRBJ1-5; 7 bases fit TRBD1. V lost 5 bases and J lost 11; bases outside the gene matches: 12. From germline, CDR1 is DFQATT and CDR2 SNEGSKA (reference sequence). This CDR3 spans 13 amino acids. In nucleotides, the CDR3 is TGCAGTGCTTTAACAGGGGCCCCCCGCACCCAGCATTTT. Encoded protein: CSALTGAPRTQHF.

Ten or more counts support this clonotype. The chain uses TRBV7-9 and TRBJ1-5, with 7 nucleotides matching TRBD1. Germline-derived CDR1 and CDR2 are SEHNR and FQNEAQ (reference sequence). The V segment lost 3 bases and the J segment 3 bases; nucleotides outside the gene matches: 5. The CDR3 spans 15 residues. CDR3 sequence: CASSFGDSNNQPQHF. In DNA form, the CDR3 reads TGTGCCAGCAGCTTTGGGGACAGCAACAATCAGCCCCAGCATTTT.

The sample holds many counts of this clonotype. The chain links TRBV6-1 to TRBJ2-7; TRBD2 matches at 7 bases. The CDR3 is 13 amino acids. CDR1 and CDR2 (germline): MNHNS, SASEGT. Trimming took 5 bases from V and 5 from J; bases not matched to a gene: 6. In nucleotides, the CDR3 is TGTGCCAGCAGTCCAGGGAGGGCGGACGAGCAGTACTTC. It is translated as CASSPGRADEQYF.

This clonotype was seen a handful of times. The genes are TRBV7-2 and TRBJ2-7; 12 bases are a match to TRBD2. After removal of 4 bases from V and 3 bases from J, the junction contained 4 bases not matched to a gene. CDR1 and CDR2 from the germline V gene are SGHTA and FQGNSA. The CDR3 loop spans 15 amino acids. The CDR3 sequence: CASSSSGRANYEQYF. The CDR3 region has the DNA TGTGCCAGCAGCTCTAGCGGGAGGGCCAACTACGAGCAGTACTTC.

This clonotype was found many times. This chain uses TRBV28 with TRBJ2-3, with 10 bases identical to TRBD1. The CDR3 runs to 16 residues. The V gene's germline CDR1 is MDHEN and CDR2 SYDVKM. V was clipped by 4 bases and J by 5 bases; unmatched bases: 9. CDR3 in amino acids: CASSSGGTGVRDTQYF. The CDR3 DNA reads as TGTGCCAGCAGTTCGGGGGGGACAGGGGTAAGAGATACGCAGTATTTT. Full variable domain (outside the CDR3, taken from reference TRBV28 and TRBJ2-3): DVKVTQSSRYLVKRTGEKVFLECVQDMDHENMFWYRQDPGLGLRLIYFSYDVKMKEKGDIPEGYSVSREKKERFSLILESASTNQTSMYLCASSSGGTGVRDTQYFGPGTRLTVL.